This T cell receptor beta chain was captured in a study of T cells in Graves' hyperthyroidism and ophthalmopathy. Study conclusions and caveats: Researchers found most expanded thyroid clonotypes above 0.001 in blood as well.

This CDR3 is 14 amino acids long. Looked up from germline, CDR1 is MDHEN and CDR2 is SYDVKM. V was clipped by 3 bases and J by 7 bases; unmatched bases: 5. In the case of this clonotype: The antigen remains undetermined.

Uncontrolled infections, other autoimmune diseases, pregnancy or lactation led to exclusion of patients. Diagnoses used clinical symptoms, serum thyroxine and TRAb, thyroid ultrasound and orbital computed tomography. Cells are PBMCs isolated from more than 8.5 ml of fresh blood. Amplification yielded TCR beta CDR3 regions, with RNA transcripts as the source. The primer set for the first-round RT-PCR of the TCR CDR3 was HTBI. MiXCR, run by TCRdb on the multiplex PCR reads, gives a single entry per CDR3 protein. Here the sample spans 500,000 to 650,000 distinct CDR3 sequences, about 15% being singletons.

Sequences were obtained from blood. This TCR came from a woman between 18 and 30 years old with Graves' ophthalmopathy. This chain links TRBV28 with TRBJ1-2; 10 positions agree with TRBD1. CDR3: CASSFWGTGVGYTF. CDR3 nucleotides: TGTGCCAGCAGTTTTTGGGGGACAGGGGTTGGCTACACCTTC.